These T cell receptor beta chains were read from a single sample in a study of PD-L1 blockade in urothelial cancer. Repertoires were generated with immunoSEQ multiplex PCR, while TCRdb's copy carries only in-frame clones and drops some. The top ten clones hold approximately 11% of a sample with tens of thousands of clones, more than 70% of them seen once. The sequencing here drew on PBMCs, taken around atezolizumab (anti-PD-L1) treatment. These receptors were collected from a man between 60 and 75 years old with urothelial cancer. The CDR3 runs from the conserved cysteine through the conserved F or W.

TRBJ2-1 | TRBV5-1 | CASSWNSGGSYNEQFF
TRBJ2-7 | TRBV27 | CASSLSGRGGYEQYF
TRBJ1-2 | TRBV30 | CAWSIRDSGVYGYTF
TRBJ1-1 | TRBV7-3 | CASSLGGMNTEAFF
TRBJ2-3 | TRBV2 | CASNQGVMTDTQYF
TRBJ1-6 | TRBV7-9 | CASSLRNSPLHF
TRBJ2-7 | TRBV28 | CASSWPAGGYEQYF
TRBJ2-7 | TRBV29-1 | CSVGRENSYEQYF
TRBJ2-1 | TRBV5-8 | CASSLPPMSSYNEQFF
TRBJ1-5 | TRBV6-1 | CASSERVGGGRQPQHF
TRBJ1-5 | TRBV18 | CASSPPHDQPQHF
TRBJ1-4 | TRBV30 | CAWSAEGARREKLFF
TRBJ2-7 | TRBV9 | CASSPSGSYEQYF
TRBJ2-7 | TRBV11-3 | CASSSGVFSYEQYF
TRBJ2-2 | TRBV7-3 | CASSSANTGELFF
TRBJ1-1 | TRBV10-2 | CASSGQGENTEAFF
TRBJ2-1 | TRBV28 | CASRPTSARQFF
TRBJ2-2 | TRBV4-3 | CASSQERGNTGELFF
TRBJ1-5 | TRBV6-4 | CASSDRLTGGLNQPQHF
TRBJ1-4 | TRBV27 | CASSLSGASEKLFF
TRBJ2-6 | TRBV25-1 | CASSEWLATGANVLTF